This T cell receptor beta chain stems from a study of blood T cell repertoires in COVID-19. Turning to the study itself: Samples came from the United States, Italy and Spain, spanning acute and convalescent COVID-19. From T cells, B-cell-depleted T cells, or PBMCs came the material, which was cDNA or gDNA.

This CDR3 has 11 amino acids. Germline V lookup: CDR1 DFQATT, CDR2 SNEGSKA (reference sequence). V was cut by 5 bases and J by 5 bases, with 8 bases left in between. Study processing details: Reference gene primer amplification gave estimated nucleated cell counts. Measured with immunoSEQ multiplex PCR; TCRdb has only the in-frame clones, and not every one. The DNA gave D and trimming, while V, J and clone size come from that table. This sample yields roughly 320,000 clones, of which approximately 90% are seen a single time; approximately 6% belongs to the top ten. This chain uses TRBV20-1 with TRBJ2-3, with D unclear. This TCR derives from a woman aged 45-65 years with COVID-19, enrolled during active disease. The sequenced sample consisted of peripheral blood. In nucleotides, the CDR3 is TGCAGTGCTCATACACGAGATACGCAGTATTTT. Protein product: CSAHTRDTQYF.